This T cell receptor (beta chain) is drawn from a study of blood T cells in healthy people across ages (dated by TCRdb to the mid-2010s). About the investigation overall: Template switching captured roughly one uniquely barcoded TCR beta cDNA molecule per two T cells in model experiments. The donors were split into four age groups: young (average 16 years), middle-aged (39), aged (roughly 65) and long-lived (approximately 80). To track age-related changes in TCR beta repertoire diversity, the study relied on deep sequencing normalized with unique cDNA molecular identifiers. The study analyzed two additional independent replicas of 1 million unique cDNA reads from the same blood draw for two donors, one aged 18 to 30 and one aged 80 or older. Donors of different ages were randomly distributed across sequencing lanes to avoid experimental bias.

Trimming costs V 8 bases and J 2 bases, and their ends lie 12 bases apart. Reading the germline V gene gives CDR1 ENHRY and CDR2 SYGVKD. From the cysteine up to the phenylalanine, the CDR3 has a length of 13 residues. CDR3 DNA only is kept here, 39 bases in frame from base 1. What the authors observed across the whole study: Estimates of total diversity based on one million sequenced T cells were considered lower bounds and underestimates. Because donor CMV infection status was unknown, age-related changes in expanded clonotypes were potentially confounded. Observed TCR beta diversity per million T cells fell roughly linearly with age, and a significant reduction was already apparent by age around 44. Conclusive comparison of naive and antigen-experienced compartments was prevented by the profiling of bulk unsorted PBMCs. There was a strong correlation between observed TCR beta diversity and the percentage of naive T cells measured by flow cytometry. The long-lived group showed more naive CD4+ T cells, fewer expanded clones and increased TCR diversity than the aged group, suggesting age selection.

The method behind the library was 5' RACE. Data came from an Illumina HiSeq 2500. A second roughly 6 to 12 cycle PCR used a sample-barcoded 5' primer and a J-beta primer mix. A unique molecular identifier was introduced onto each TCR beta cDNA molecule by a template-switch 5' adaptor carrying 12 random nucleotides. At least 3 million CDR3-containing paired-end reads were obtained from each sample. The Mint cDNA synthesis kit, primed by a TRBC-specific oligonucleotide, was used to synthesize first-strand cDNA from all RNA. After uracil-DNA glycosylase treatment, a first 18-cycle PCR used universal primers M1SS and BC2_uni_R on all cDNA. Per the original workflow: Normalization of each sample was performed by random selection of 1 million high-quality reads, each carrying a distinct molecular identifier. Reads with shared molecular identifiers were discarded instead of being binned into consensus sequences. CDR3 identification, clonotype clustering and error correction used MiTCR with a Q25 quality threshold and the strictest error-elimination algorithm. A nonparametric unseen species model using Euler transformation provided a lower-bound estimate of total TCR beta diversity. The raw public reads went through TCRdb reprocessing: fastp at Q25, MiXCR clone calling, in-frame beta chains kept. Records with the same CDR3 protein are collapsed into one entry carrying the most frequent genes and DNA. For this entry, the V and J calls and clone size follow TCRdb and not the study's own pipeline. Recorded for this sample are fewer than 1.5 million distinct CDR3 sequences; around 39% of them occurred a single time. Together, the top ten hold roughly 7.9% of the sample.

About this clonotype itself: No antigen is known for it. No qualities accompany the bases; no much larger clone lies one base away.

The roughly 39 donors, aged roughly 6 to 95 years, were systemically healthy Caucasian individuals from Russia. Each donor gave 8.5 to 10 milliliters of peripheral blood, collected into EDTA-treated Vacutainer tubes. Ficoll-Paque density-gradient centrifugation was used to isolate PBMCs, with at least 6.5 million per sample. Total RNA was extracted from PBMCs with Trizol reagent, with at least 5.5 micrograms obtained per sample. For every donor, an aliquot of PBMCs went through flow cytometry to measure the percentages of naive CD45RAhigh/CD27high T cells. The sequence was obtained from a woman aged 18-29 years in good health. This chain is built from TRBV10-3 and TRBJ1-2; the D region possibly corresponds to TRBD1 (5 bases align). Sequences were obtained from blood. CDR3 reads: CAIERTRNYGYTF. The sequenced DNA is TGTGCCATCGAGCGGACACGGAACTATGGCTACACCTTC.